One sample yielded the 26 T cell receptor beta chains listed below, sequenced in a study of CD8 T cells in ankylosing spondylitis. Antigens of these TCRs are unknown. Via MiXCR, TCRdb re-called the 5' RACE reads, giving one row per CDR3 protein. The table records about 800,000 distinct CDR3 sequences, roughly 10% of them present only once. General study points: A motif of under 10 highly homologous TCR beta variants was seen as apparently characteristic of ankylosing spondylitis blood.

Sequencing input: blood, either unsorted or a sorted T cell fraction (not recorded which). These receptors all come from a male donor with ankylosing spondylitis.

This chain's CDR3 is CASRPTGLNTGELFF. The DNA for the CDR3 is TGTGCCAGCCGACCGACAGGGCTTAACACCGGGGAGCTGTTTTTT. The rearrangement joins TRBV6-1 to TRBJ2-2; 7 bases agree with TRBD1. Trimming at V came to 8 bases and at J to 2 bases, leaving 8 bases not matched to a gene. The CDR3 runs to 15 residues. Looked up from germline, CDR1 is MNHNS and CDR2 is SASEGT.

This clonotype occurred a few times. The CDR3 DNA is TGTGCCAGCAGCAGGGACAGGGGTTTTGGCGAGCAGTACTTC. This sequence encodes CASSRDRGFGEQYF. V is TRBV12-3 or TRBV12-4 and J is TRBJ2-7; 10 positions match TRBD1. Unmatched junction bases numbered 8, after V lost 6 bases and J lost 6 bases. The CDR3 sequence is 14 residues long.

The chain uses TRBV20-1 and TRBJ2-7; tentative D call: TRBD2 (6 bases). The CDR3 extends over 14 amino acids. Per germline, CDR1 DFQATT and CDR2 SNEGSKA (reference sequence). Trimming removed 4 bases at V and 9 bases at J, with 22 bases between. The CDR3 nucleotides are TGCAGTGCTATCTGGCATCAGGGCGGGGCCAGGCAGTACTTC. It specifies CSAIWHQGGARQYF.

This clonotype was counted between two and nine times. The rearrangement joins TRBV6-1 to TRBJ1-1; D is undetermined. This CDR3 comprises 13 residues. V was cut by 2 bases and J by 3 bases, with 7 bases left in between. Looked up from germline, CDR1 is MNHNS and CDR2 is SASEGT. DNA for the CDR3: TGTGCCAGCAGTGAACCTGTTGACACTGAAGCTTTCTTT. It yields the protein CASSEPVDTEAFF.

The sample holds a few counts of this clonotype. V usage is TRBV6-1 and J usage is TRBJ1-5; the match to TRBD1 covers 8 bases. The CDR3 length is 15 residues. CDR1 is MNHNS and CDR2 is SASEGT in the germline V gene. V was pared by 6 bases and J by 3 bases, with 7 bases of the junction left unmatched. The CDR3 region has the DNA TGTGCCAGCAGCCCCGTGACAGGGGCCAATCAGCCCCAGCATTTT. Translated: CASSPVTGANQPQHF.

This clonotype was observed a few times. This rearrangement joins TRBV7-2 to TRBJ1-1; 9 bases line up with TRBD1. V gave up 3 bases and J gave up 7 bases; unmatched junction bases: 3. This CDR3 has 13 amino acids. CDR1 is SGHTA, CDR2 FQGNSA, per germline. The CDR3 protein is CASSLDRGIEAFF. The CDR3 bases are TGTGCCAGCAGCTTGGACAGGGGTATTGAAGCTTTCTTT.

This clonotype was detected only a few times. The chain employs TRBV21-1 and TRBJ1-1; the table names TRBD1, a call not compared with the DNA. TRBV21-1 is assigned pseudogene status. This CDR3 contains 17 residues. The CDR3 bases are TGTGCCAGCAGCCCTCCCGGGACAGGAGGGGGGAACACTGAAGCTTTCTTT. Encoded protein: CASSPPGTGGGNTEAFF.

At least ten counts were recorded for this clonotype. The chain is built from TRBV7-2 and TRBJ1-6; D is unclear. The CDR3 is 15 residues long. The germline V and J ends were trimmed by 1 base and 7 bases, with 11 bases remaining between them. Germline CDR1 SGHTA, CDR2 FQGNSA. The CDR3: CASSLVAGLNSPLHF. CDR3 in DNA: TGTGCCAGCAGCTTAGTGGCAGGATTGAATTCACCCCTCCACTTT. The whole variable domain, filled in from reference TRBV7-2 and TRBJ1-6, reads GAGVSQSPSNKVTEKGKDVELRCDPISGHTALYWYRQSLGQGLEFLIYFQGNSAPDKSGLPSDRFSAERTGGSVSTLTIQRTQQEDSAVYLCASSLVAGLNSPLHFGNGTRLTVT.

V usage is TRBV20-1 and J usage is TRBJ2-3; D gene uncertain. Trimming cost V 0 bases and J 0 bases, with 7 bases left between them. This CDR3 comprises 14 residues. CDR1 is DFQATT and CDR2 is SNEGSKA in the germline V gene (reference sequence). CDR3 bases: TGCAGTGCTAGAGATCATCGCAGCACAGATACGCAGTATTTT. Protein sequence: CSARDHRSTDTQYF.

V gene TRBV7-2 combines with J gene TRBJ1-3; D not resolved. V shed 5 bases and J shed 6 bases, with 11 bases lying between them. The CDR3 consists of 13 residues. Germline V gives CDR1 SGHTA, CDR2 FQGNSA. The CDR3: CASSQYSKNTIYF. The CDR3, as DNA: TGTGCCAGCAGCCAGTATTCAAAAAACACCATATATTTT.

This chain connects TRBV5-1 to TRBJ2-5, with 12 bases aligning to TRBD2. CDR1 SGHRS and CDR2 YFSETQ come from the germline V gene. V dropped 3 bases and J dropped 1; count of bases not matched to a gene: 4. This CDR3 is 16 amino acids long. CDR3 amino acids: CASSSTSGGGQETQYF. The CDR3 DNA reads TGCGCCAGCAGCTCGACTAGCGGGGGAGGCCAAGAGACCCAGTACTTC.

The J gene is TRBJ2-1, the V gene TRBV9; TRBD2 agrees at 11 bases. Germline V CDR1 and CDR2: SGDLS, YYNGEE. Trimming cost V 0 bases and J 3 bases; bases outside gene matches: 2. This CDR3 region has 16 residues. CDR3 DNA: TGTGCCAGCAGCGTAGTAGGGACTAGCGGCTACAATGAGCAGTTCTTC. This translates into CASSVVGTSGYNEQFF.

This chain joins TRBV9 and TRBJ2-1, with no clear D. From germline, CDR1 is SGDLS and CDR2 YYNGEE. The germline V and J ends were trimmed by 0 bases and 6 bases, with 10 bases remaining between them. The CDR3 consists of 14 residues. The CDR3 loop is CASSVVGAGNEQFF. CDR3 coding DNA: TGTGCCAGCAGCGTAGTGGGCGCAGGCAATGAGCAGTTCTTC.

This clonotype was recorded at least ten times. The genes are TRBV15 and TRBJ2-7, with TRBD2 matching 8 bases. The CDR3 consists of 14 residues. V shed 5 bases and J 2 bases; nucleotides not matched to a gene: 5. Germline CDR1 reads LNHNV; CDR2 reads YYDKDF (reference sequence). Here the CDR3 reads CATSVGLVAYEQYF. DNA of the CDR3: TGTGCCACCAGCGTGGGACTAGTGGCCTACGAGCAGTACTTC.

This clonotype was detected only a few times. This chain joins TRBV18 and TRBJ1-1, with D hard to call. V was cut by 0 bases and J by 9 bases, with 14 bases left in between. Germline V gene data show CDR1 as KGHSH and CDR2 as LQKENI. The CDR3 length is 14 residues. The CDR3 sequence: CASSPPRTVGKAFF. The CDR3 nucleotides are TGTGCCAGCTCACCACCGAGGACGGTTGGGAAAGCTTTCTTT.

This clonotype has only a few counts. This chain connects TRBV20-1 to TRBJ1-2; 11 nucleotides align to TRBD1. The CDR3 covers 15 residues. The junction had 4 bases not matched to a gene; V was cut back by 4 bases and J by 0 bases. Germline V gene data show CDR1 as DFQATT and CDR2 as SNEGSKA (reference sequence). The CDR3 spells CSAKDRGQTNYGYTF. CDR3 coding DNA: TGCAGTGCTAAGGACAGGGGGCAAACTAACTATGGCTACACCTTC.

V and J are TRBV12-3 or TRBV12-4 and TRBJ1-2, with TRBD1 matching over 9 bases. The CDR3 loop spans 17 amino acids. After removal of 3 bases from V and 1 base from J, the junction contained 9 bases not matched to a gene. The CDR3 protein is CASSFEDRGTLNYGYTF. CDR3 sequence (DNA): TGTGCCAGCAGTTTCGAGGACAGGGGAACACTTAACTATGGCTACACCTTC.

This CDR3 reads CASSYSDRGPYEQYF. CDR3 in DNA: TGTGCCAGCAGTTACTCTGACAGGGGACCCTACGAGCAGTACTTC. This chain connects TRBV6-5 to TRBJ2-7, with 8 bases lining up with TRBD1. Looked up from germline, CDR1 is MNHEY and CDR2 is SVGAGI. The V segment lost 0 bases and the J segment 2 bases; nucleotides outside the gene matches: 3. The CDR3 contains 15 residues.

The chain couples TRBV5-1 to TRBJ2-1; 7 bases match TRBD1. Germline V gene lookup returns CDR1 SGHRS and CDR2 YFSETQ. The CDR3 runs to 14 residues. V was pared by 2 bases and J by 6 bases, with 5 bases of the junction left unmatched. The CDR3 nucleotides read TGCGCCAGCAGCTTAAAGGGGGCGGGCAATGAGCAGTTCTTC. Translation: CASSLKGAGNEQFF. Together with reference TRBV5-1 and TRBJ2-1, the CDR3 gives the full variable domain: KAGVTQTPRYLIKTRGQQVTLSCSPISGHRSVSWYQQTPGQGLQFLFEYFSETQRNKGNFPGRFSGRQFSNSRSEMNVSTLELGDSALYLCASSLKGAGNEQFFGPGTRLTVL.

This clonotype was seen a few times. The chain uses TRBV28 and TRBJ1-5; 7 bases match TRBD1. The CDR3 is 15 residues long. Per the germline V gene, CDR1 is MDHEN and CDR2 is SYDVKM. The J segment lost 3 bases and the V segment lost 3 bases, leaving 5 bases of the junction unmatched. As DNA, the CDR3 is TGTGCCAGCAGTTTGACTACAGGGGACAATCAGCCCCAGCATTTT. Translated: CASSLTTGDNQPQHF.

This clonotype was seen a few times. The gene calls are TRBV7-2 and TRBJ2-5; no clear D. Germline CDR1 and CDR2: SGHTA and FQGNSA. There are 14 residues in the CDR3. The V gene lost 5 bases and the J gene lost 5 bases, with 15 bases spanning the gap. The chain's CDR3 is CASSPTHTKETQYF. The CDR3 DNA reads TGTGCCAGCAGCCCGACTCATACCAAGGAGACCCAGTACTTC. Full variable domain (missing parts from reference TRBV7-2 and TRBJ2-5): GAGVSQSPSNKVTEKGKDVELRCDPISGHTALYWYRQSLGQGLEFLIYFQGNSAPDKSGLPSDRFSAERTGGSVSTLTIQRTQQEDSAVYLCASSPTHTKETQYFGPGTRLLVL.

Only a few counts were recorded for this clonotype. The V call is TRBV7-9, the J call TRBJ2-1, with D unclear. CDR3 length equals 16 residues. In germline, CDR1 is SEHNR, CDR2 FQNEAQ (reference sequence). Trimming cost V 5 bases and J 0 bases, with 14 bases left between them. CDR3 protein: CASSGAPGHSYNEQFF. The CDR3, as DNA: TGTGCCAGCAGCGGAGCACCTGGGCACTCCTACAATGAGCAGTTCTTC.

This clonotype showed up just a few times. The CDR3 region is CAQMGSTYEQYF. DNA for the CDR3: TGTGCCCAGATGGGCAGTACCTACGAGCAGTACTTC. This chain joins TRBV7-2 and TRBJ2-7; D not certain. The CDR3 is made up of 12 amino acids. V lost 11 bases to trimming and J lost 2 bases, with 13 bases between them. Germline CDR1 and CDR2: SGHTA and FQGNSA.

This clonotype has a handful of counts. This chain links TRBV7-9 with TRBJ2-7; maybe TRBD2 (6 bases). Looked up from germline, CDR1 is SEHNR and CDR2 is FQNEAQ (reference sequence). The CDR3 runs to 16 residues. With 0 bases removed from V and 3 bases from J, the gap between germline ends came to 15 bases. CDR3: CASSLAALAYDYEQYF. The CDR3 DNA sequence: TGTGCCAGCAGCTTAGCAGCCCTAGCGTATGACTACGAGCAGTACTTC.

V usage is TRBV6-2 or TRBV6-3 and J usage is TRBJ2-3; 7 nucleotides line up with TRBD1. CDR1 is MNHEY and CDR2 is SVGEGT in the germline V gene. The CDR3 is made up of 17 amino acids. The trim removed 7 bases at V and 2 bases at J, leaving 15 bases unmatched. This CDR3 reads CASKLRTGTAVTDTQYF. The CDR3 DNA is TGTGCCAGCAAACTACGAACCGGGACAGCCGTCACAGATACGCAGTATTTT.

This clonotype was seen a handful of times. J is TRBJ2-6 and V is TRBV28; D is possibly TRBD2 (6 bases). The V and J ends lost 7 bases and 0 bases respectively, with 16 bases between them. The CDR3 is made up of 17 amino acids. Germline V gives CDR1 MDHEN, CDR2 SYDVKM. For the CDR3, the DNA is TGTGCCAGCACCAGCCCCGGGGGAAGCTCTGGGGCCAACGTCCTGACTTTC. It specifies CASTSPGGSSGANVLTF.